These T cell receptor beta chains were read from a single sample in a study of blood T cell repertoires in COVID-19. Here immunoSEQ multiplex PCR was the method, and the copy in TCRdb shows in-frame clones only, minus some. This table holds some 350,000 clones, about nine tenths found once. Sequencing was performed on peripheral blood. The source of these receptors is a woman in her seventies with COVID-19, enrolled during active disease. Each CDR3 is given with its conserved first and last residue. Expanded clones are given a class, and other clones once, few, many or no size at all.

abundance	v_gene	j_gene	CDR3aa
NA	TRBV2	TRBJ2-1	CASKVAGTYNEQFF
once	TRBV4-3	TRBJ1-2	CASSQDWGQKRGGYTF
NA	TRBV7-2	TRBJ2-2	CASGTGGPTGELFF
NA	TRBV5-6	TRBJ1-2	CASGDRVFGYTF
few	TRBV6-5	TRBJ1-1	CASSSTGVNTEAFF
once	TRBV9	TRBJ1-2	CASSTQGKAHGYTF
NA	TRBV13	TRBJ1-4	CASSSGSREKLFF
NA	TRBV12-3/TRBV12-4	TRBJ2-5	CASSSTGQETQYF
few	TRBV2	TRBJ1-1	CASIGAVDTEAFF
NA	TRBV7-2	TRBJ2-5	CASSPSTGLVGTQYF
NA	TRBV7-8	TRBJ2-3	CASSLGLGRGDTQYF
NA	TRBV3-1/TRBV3-2	TRBJ2-1	CASSQDLGGGSNEQFF
NA	TRBV7-9	TRBJ1-4	CASSFPREEEKLFF
once	TRBV12-3/TRBV12-4	TRBJ2-1	CASSFERDNEQFF
NA	TRBV27	TRBJ1-1	CASSSGGGGTEAFF
NA	TRBV18	TRBJ2-1	CASSPVIPPEQFF
once	TRBV6-5	TRBJ2-2	CASSPRGAAGELFF
NA	TRBV5-1	TRBJ1-2	CASGPGTGGFSNYGYTF
once	TRBV10-1	TRBJ2-5	CASQRDSQETQYF
NA	TRBV9	TRBJ2-3	CASSVGRGASTDTQYF
NA	TRBV11-2	TRBJ2-2	CASSLAGGELFF
few	TRBV9	TRBJ2-6	CASSLTPGRDSGANVLTF
NA	TRBV30	TRBJ2-1	CTLRADNEQFF
NA	TRBV28	TRBJ2-7	CASSWTEGYEQYF
NA	TRBV4-2	TRBJ1-2	CASSQDLGGGVNYGYTF
few	TRBV7-8	TRBJ1-4	CASSYVPGQRTNEKLFF
NA	TRBV9	TRBJ1-4	CASSVGQGGEKLFF
NA	TRBV19	TRBJ1-2	CASMDPGGGNYGYTF
NA	TRBV29-1	TRBJ2-4	CSVEDLRHLLAKNIQYF
NA	TRBV24-1	TRBJ2-5	CATSESLRGETQYF
NA	TRBV6-5	TRBJ2-7	CASRPGTSGTYEQYF
NA	TRBV7-8	TRBJ1-6	CASSARDRGNLNSPLHF
NA	TRBV5-4	TRBJ1-4	CASSLASGRGGNEKLFF
NA	TRBV7-7	TRBJ2-3	CASSQDFSTDTQYF
NA	TRBV24-1	TRBJ2-2	CATSDRVWSSGGQDTGELFF
NA	TRBV6-6	TRBJ1-1	CASSYGGLNTEAFF
many	TRBV24-1	TRBJ2-2	CATSDLRDRGQMDTGELFF
NA	TRBV6-5	TRBJ2-1	CASSYSSIYNEQFF
once	TRBV6-5	TRBJ2-7	CASSSGGLGERQYF
NA	TRBV5-1	TRBJ1-1	CASSAGRLMNTEAFF
NA	TRBV27	TRBJ2-3	CARLTAAGTDTQYF
NA	TRBV6-1	TRBJ1-2	CASSEVGGRDGYTF
few	TRBV5-1	TRBJ2-7	CASTPGTGYEQYF
NA	TRBV6-1	TRBJ2-5	CASSDRTGGETQYF
NA	TRBV19	TRBJ1-2	CASSIVSPNYGYTF
NA	TRBV6-5	TRBJ1-1	CASRSRERNTEAFF
NA	TRBV4-3	TRBJ1-3	CASSQGTGHGNTIYF
NA	TRBV5-4	TRBJ2-2	CASSLSPGGSGSANTGELFF
once	TRBV6-6	TRBJ2-1	CASSLGHNEQFF
NA	TRBV4-1	TRBJ1-2	CASSQEATQDYGYTF
NA	TRBV27	TRBJ1-4	CASSSTGFNEKLFF
NA	TRBV27	TRBJ2-5	CASRLRGAGETQYF
once	TRBV6-4	TRBJ2-3	CASSPAGGRSDTQYF
NA	TRBV7-3	TRBJ1-2	CASSPARDGYGYTF